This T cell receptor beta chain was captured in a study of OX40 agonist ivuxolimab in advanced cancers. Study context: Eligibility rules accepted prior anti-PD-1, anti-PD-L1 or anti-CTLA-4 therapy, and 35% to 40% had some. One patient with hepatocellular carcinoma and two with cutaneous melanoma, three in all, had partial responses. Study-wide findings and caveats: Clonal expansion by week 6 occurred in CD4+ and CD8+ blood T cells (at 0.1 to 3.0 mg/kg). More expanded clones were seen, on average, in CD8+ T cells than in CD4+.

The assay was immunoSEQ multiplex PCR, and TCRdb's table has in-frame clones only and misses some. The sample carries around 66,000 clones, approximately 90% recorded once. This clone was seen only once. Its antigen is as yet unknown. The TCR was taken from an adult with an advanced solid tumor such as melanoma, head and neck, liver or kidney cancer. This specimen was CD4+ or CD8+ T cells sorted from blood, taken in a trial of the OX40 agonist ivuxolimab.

CDR3 amino acids: CASSRGAGGAFYSNQPQHF. The CDR3 coding sequence is TGTGCCAGCAGCCGCGGGGCAGGGGGAGCGTTCTATAGCAATCAGCCCCAGCATTTT. The chain couples TRBV5-6 to TRBJ1-5; 7 bases are a match to TRBD1. The ends lost 4 bases at V and 0 bases at J; junction bases unmatched: 16. CDR1 and CDR2 from the germline V gene are SGHDT and YYEEEE. This CDR3 has 19 residues. The full variable domain, completed using reference TRBV5-6 and TRBJ1-5, is DAGVTQSPTHLIKTRGQQVTLRCSPKSGHDTVSWYQQALGQGPQFIFQYYEEEERQRGNFPDRFSGHQFPNYSSELNVNALLLGDSALYLCASSRGAGGAFYSNQPQHFGDGTRLSIL.